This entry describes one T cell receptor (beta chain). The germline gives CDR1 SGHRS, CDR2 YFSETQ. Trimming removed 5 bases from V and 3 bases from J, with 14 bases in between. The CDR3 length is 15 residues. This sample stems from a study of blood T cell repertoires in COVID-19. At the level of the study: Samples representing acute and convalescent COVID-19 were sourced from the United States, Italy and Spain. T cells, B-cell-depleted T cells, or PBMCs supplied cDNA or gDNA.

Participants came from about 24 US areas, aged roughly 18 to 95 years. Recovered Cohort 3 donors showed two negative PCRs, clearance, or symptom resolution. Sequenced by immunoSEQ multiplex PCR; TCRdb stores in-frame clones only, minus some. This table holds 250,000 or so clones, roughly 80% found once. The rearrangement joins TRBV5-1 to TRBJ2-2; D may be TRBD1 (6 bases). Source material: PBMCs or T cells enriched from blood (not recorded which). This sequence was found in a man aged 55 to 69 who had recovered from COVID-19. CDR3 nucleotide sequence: TGCGCCAGCAGACGGCCCGGACAGTACACCGGGGAGCTGTTTTTT. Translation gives CASRRPGQYTGELFF.